Presented here are 14 T cell receptor beta chains from one specimen sequenced in a study of shared clonotypes between healthy human individuals. Assay used: immunoSEQ multiplex PCR; TCRdb lists only in-frame clones, some missing. Found here are about 1.5 million clones, roughly 98% of them singletons; the top ten hold roughly 0.42%. The specimen was naive CD4+ T cells sorted from blood. The subset here: CD45RA+ positively selected. The receptors stem from a man in his thirties or forties in good health.

The chain recombines TRBV2 with TRBJ2-3; D possibly corresponds to TRBD1 (5 bases). In germline, CDR1 is SNHLY, CDR2 FYNNEI. Trimming stripped 1 base from V and 9 bases from J, with 11 bases between. This CDR3 contains 13 residues. CDR3 amino acids: CASSEETTGTQYF. The DNA for the CDR3 is TGTGCCAGCAGTGAAGAGACCACAGGAACGCAGTATTTT.

This chain uses TRBV7-6 with TRBJ2-3; 8 bases are shared with TRBD2. The junction had 10 bases not matched to a gene; V was cut back by 5 bases and J by 0 bases. This CDR3 has 17 residues. Per germline, CDR1 SGHVS and CDR2 FNYEAQ. CDR3 nucleotides: TGTGCCAGCAGCCCAGGGTTTGGCGGGAGGAGCACAGATACGCAGTATTTT. It yields the protein CASSPGFGGRSTDTQYF.

This chain links TRBV5-1 with TRBJ1-3, with TRBD1 as a possible D gene (5 bases). Germline V CDR1 and CDR2: SGHRS, YFSETQ. This CDR3 comprises 16 residues. Trimming cost V 0 bases and J 1 base, with 11 bases left between them. CDR3 coding DNA: TGCGCCAGCAGCTTGGTTGTTCGGGGGTCTGGAAACACCATATATTTT. Translation gives CASSLVVRGSGNTIYF. The whole variable domain, filled in from reference TRBV5-1 and TRBJ1-3, reads KAGVTQTPRYLIKTRGQQVTLSCSPISGHRSVSWYQQTPGQGLQFLFEYFSETQRNKGNFPGRFSGRQFSNSRSEMNVSTLELGDSALYLCASSLVVRGSGNTIYFGEGSWLTVV.

V and J are TRBV30 and TRBJ2-5; weak D call: TRBD2 (6 bases). Per germline, CDR1 GTSNPN and CDR2 SVGIG (reference sequence). This CDR3 region has 16 residues. The ends were cut back, 0 bases at V and 5 bases at J, with 19 bases in the middle. CDR3 sequence reads: CAWSVIFPNRGETQYF. The CDR3 region has the DNA TGTGCCTGGAGTGTAATATTCCCCAACCGGGGGGAGACCCAGTACTTC.

CDR3 coding DNA: TGTGCCACCAGCAGAGATTCACTAGCAGACAATGAGCAGTTCTTC. Amino acid sequence: CATSRDSLADNEQFF. The chain combines TRBV15 with TRBJ2-1; a weak D match, TRBD2 (6 bases). In germline, CDR1 is LNHNV, CDR2 YYDKDF (reference sequence). The CDR3 contains 15 residues. The germline V and J ends were trimmed by 0 bases and 5 bases, with 11 bases remaining between them.

The chain is built from TRBV6-6 and TRBJ2-3; 8 bases are a match to TRBD2. The CDR3 consists of 16 residues. V shed 2 bases, J shed 0 bases, and the junction held 4 bases outside the gene matches. CDR1 and CDR2 (germline): MNHNY, SVGAGI (reference sequence). CDR3 coding DNA: TGTGCCAGCAGTTACGATTTAGCGGGGAGCACAGATACGCAGTATTTT. It specifies CASSYDLAGSTDTQYF.

The V gene is TRBV7-2, the J gene TRBJ2-3; TRBD1 might be the D (6 bases). The V gene's germline CDR1 is SGHTA and CDR2 FQGNSA. V dropped 1 base and J dropped 12 bases, with 14 bases sitting between them. The CDR3 runs to 13 residues. The chain's CDR3 is CASSLVSGTYQYF. The DNA for the CDR3 is TGTGCCAGCAGCTTAGTATCAGGGACATATCAGTATTTT.

The gene calls are TRBV6-5 and TRBJ2-3; weak D call: TRBD2 (6 bases). Germline V CDR1 and CDR2: MNHEY, SVGAGI. The CDR3 covers 16 residues. V was cut by 0 bases and J by 2 bases, with 12 bases left in between. The CDR3 spells CASSYSWLANTDTQYF. The CDR3 DNA follows: TGTGCCAGCAGTTACTCTTGGCTAGCGAACACAGATACGCAGTATTTT.

This clone has just one count. J is TRBJ2-2 and V is TRBV11-2; D ambiguous. The CDR3 runs 16 residues. Germline CDR1 is SGHAT and CDR2 is FQNNGV. V lost 6 bases and J 2 bases, leaving 16 bases between the germline ends. Written as DNA, the CDR3 is TGTGCCAGCAGGGCAGGTCGACATCTAAACACCGGGGAGCTGTTTTTT. Protein product: CASRAGRHLNTGELFF. The full variable domain, with the rest looked up from reference TRBV11-2 and TRBJ2-2, is EAGVAQSPRYKIIEKRQSVAFWCNPISGHATLYWYQQILGQGPKLLIQFQNNGVVDDSQLPKDRFSAERLKGVDSTLKIQPAKLEDSAVYLCASRAGRHLNTGELFFGEGSRLTVL.

Note on this clone: This specimen includes other DNA sequences encoding the same CDR3. The rearrangement links TRBV18 to TRBJ2-5; D unclear. Deletions cut 0 bases from V and 4 bases from J, with 6 bases between. Germline-derived CDR1 and CDR2 are KGHSH and LQKENI. The CDR3 has 13 amino acids. CDR3 sequence reads: CASSPPPGETQYF. CDR3 coding DNA: TGTGCCAGCTCACCACCACCGGGAGAGACCCAGTACTTC.

V gene TRBV9 combines with J gene TRBJ2-3; D gene uncertain. The CDR3 contains 14 residues. Germline loops: CDR1 SGDLS, CDR2 YYNGEE. V lost 0 bases and J lost 7, with 12 bases in between. CDR3 sequence reads: CASSVVASPNTQYF. CDR3 in DNA: TGTGCCAGCAGCGTAGTTGCGAGCCCCAATACGCAGTATTTT.

The chain uses TRBV11-3 and TRBJ2-1; 7 positions agree with TRBD2. This CDR3 is built from 15 residues. Trimming removed 4 bases from V and 0 bases from J; junction bases left unmatched: 3. The germline V gene encodes CDR1 SGHNT and CDR2 YENEEA. DNA for the CDR3: TGTGCCAGCAGCTCCGGGACTACCTCCTACAATGAGCAGTTCTTC. Protein sequence: CASSSGTTSYNEQFF.

V is TRBV7-9 and J is TRBJ1-5, with D perhaps matching TRBD1 (5 bases). This CDR3 has 15 residues. V shed 5 bases and J shed 5 bases, with 16 bases lying between them. Germline-derived CDR1 and CDR2 are SEHNR and FQNEAQ (reference sequence). CDR3 protein: CASSRQIGVDQPQHF. CDR3 coding DNA: TGTGCCAGCAGCCGACAGATCGGGGTAGATCAGCCCCAGCATTTT. The full variable domain, completed using reference TRBV7-9 and TRBJ1-5, is DTGVSQNPRHKITKRGQNVTFRCDPISEHNRLYWYRQTLGQGPEFLTYFQNEAQLEKSRLLSDRFSAERPKGSFSTLEIQRTEQGDSAMYLCASSRQIGVDQPQHFGDGTRLSIL.

The chain recombines TRBV5-6 with TRBJ2-2; 11 bases fit TRBD2. The CDR3 runs to 17 residues. V was pared by 0 bases and J by 3 bases, with 4 bases of the junction left unmatched. Germline CDR1 reads SGHDT; CDR2 reads YYEEEE. The CDR3 nucleotides read TGTGCCAGCAGCTTGGTAGCGGGAGGGCCTGACACCGGGGAGCTGTTTTTT. Translation: CASSLVAGGPDTGELFF.